The 24 T cell receptor beta chains below were found in one sample sequenced in a study of cytomegalovirus exposure and HLA in healthy donors. PCR employed 60 Vbeta and 13 Jbeta primers. TCRdb keeps only in-frame clones here, not all; method: immunoSEQ multiplex PCR. The sample lists about 120,000 clones; 75% to 85% were seen once. Sequencing was performed on PBMCs. Receptors were obtained from a woman aged 45-65 years in good health and CMV-seropositive.

A single count supports this clone. The rearrangement links TRBV2 to TRBJ2-5, with a possible D match to TRBD2 (6 bases). Germline CDR1 reads SNHLY; CDR2 reads FYNNEI. The CDR3 extends over 13 amino acids. Trimming left V 5 bases short and J 5 bases short, with 12 bases between. The CDR3 DNA reads TGTGCCAGCAGTCGACTAGAGCTTGAGACCCAGTACTTC. It translates to CASSRLELETQYF.

This chain links TRBV10-3 with TRBJ1-3; D not certain. CDR1 and CDR2 (germline): ENHRY, SYGVKD. The V and J ends lost 10 bases and 0 bases respectively, with 13 bases between them. The CDR3 is 14 amino acids. CDR3 in DNA: TGTGCCACTCAGGCCCTGATCTCTGGAAACACCATATATTTT. This gives the protein CATQALISGNTIYF.

The rearrangement uses TRBV4-2 and TRBJ1-4; 9 bases map to TRBD1. V lost 6 bases to trimming and J lost 5 bases; unmatched junction nucleotides: 4. CDR3 size: 14 residues. Germline V gene data show CDR1 as LGHNA and CDR2 as YNFKEQ. The CDR3 spells CASSSGQGNEKLFF. CDR3 nucleotides: TGTGCCAGCAGTTCGGGACAGGGCAATGAAAAACTGTTTTTT.

This clone is a singleton in its sample. The V and J genes are TRBV10-3 and TRBJ1-2; D uncertain. Trimming removed 7 bases at V and 1 base at J, with 10 bases between. The CDR3 is 13 amino acids. The germline CDR1 and CDR2 sequences are ENHRY and SYGVKD. Written as DNA, the CDR3 is TGTGCCATCACCGCAGGACTTAACTATGGCTACACCTTC. The encoded protein is CAITAGLNYGYTF.

This chain connects TRBV5-8 to TRBJ2-7, with TRBD2 matching over 9 bases. The CDR3 covers 15 residues. The germline gives CDR1 SGHTS, CDR2 YDEGEE. The trim removed 3 bases at V and 6 bases at J, leaving 10 bases unmatched. Here the CDR3 DNA reads TGTGCCAGCAGCTCCTTTAGCGGGGGTCCCCTCGAGCAGTACTTC. Its translation is CASSSFSGGPLEQYF. Full variable domain (remainder filled in from reference TRBV5-8 and TRBJ2-7): EAGVTQSPTHLIKTRGQQATLRCSPISGHTSVYWYQQALGLGLQFLLWYDEGEERNRGNFPPRFSGRQFPNYSSELNVNALELEDSALYLCASSSFSGGPLEQYFGPGTRLTVT.

The V and J genes are TRBV21-1 and TRBJ2-5; TRBD1 is the table's D call, not checked against the DNA. TRBV21-1 is tagged as a pseudogene. This CDR3 comprises 15 residues. CDR3 nucleotides: TGTGCCAGCAGCAAAGATGATGGGCAGGCGGAGACCCAGTACTTC. As protein: CASSKDDGQAETQYF.

This clone has a handful of counts. The V gene is TRBV7-9, the J gene TRBJ2-2; tentative D call: TRBD2 (6 bases). Looked up from germline, CDR1 is SEHNR and CDR2 is FQNEAQ (reference sequence). V was clipped by 5 bases and J by 5 bases, with 18 bases between them. The CDR3 has 16 residues. CDR3 DNA sequence: TGTGCCAGCAGCCGGGCGGGCGGGGAAGCGACCGGGGAGCTGTTTTTT. It translates to CASSRAGGEATGELFF.

The rearrangement uses TRBV15 and TRBJ1-4; no clear D. The CDR3 spans 13 residues. The V gene lost 0 bases and the J gene lost 8 bases, with 7 bases spanning the gap. Germline assignment: CDR1 LNHNV and CDR2 YYDKDF (reference sequence). Here the CDR3 reads CATSRDREEKLFF. The DNA for the CDR3 is TGTGCCACCAGCAGAGATCGGGAGGAAAAACTGTTTTTT.

The V call is TRBV6-5, the J call TRBJ2-3; D not certain. The V gene lost 6 bases and the J gene lost 2 bases, with 9 bases spanning the gap. Germline assignment: CDR1 MNHEY and CDR2 SVGAGI. This CDR3 is 13 amino acids long. The CDR3 bases are TGTGCCAGCAGGGCTAGTAACACAGATACGCAGTATTTT. It encodes CASRASNTDTQYF.

The chain carries TRBV19 and TRBJ1-5; 7 positions agree with TRBD1. V dropped 4 bases and J dropped 6; count of bases not matched to a gene: 6. Germline lookup yields CDR1 LNHDA and CDR2 SQIVND (reference sequence). CDR3 length: 14 amino acids. The CDR3 DNA follows: TGTGCCAGTAGTAAGACAGGGATCATTCAGCCCCAGCATTTT. This translates into CASSKTGIIQPQHF.

The chain combines TRBV10-3 with TRBJ1-2, with TRBD1 matching over 11 bases. The CDR3 sequence is 16 residues long. V lost 8 bases, J lost 5 bases, and 13 bases stayed unmatched. Germline CDR1 reads ENHRY; CDR2 reads SYGVKD. DNA of the CDR3: TGTGCCATCGGCAGCTCTGGACAGGGGGCTGATTATGGCTACACCTTC. Residues: CAIGSSGQGADYGYTF.

The J gene is TRBJ1-1, the V gene TRBV9; TRBD1 might be the D (5 bases). V was cut by 4 bases and J by 1 base, with 20 bases left in between. The CDR3 consists of 17 residues. The V gene's germline CDR1 is SGDLS and CDR2 YYNGEE. The CDR3 DNA reads TGTGCCAGCAGCACTCCTCTGGCGGGGCTTCCGAACACTGAAGCTTTCTTT. Amino acid sequence: CASSTPLAGLPNTEAFF.

CDR3 coding DNA: TGTGCCAGCAGCCCTGGGACAGTGAATCAGCCCCAGCATTTT. As protein: CASSPGTVNQPQHF. V is TRBV7-2 and J is TRBJ1-5; TRBD1 matches 7 bases. Per germline, CDR1 SGHTA and CDR2 FQGNSA. After removal of 5 bases from V and 4 bases from J, the junction contained 5 bases not matched to a gene. CDR3 length equals 14 residues. The whole variable domain, remainder taken from reference TRBV7-2 and TRBJ1-5, is GAGVSQSPSNKVTEKGKDVELRCDPISGHTALYWYRQSLGQGLEFLIYFQGNSAPDKSGLPSDRFSAERTGGSVSTLTIQRTQQEDSAVYLCASSPGTVNQPQHFGDGTRLSIL.

This clone appeared a few times. In DNA form, the CDR3 reads TGTGCCAGCAGTGAATATTACGGCTATGGCTACACCTTC. The encoded protein is CASSEYYGYGYTF. The gene calls are TRBV25-1 and TRBJ1-2; no reliable D call. The CDR3 contains 13 residues. V shed 0 bases and J shed 4 bases, with 6 bases lying between them. CDR1 MGHDK and CDR2 SYGVNS come from the germline V gene.

This chain connects TRBV6-5 to TRBJ1-1; TRBD1 might be the D (5 bases). The CDR3 has 12 amino acids. V was clipped by 4 bases and J by 4 bases, with 7 bases between them. From germline, CDR1 is MNHEY and CDR2 SVGAGI. Written as DNA, the CDR3 is TGTGCCAGCAGTTCAGGGCCCACTGAAGCTTTCTTT. This sequence encodes CASSSGPTEAFF.

V is TRBV2 and J is TRBJ1-2; 7 bases line up with TRBD1. The CDR3 loop spans 13 amino acids. Per the germline V gene, CDR1 is SNHLY and CDR2 is FYNNEI. After removal of 4 bases from V and 4 bases from J, the junction contained 3 bases not matched to a gene. CDR3 amino acids: CASSADRSYGYTF. The DNA of the CDR3 is TGTGCCAGCAGTGCGGACAGGAGCTATGGCTACACCTTC. Full variable domain (missing parts from reference TRBV2 and TRBJ1-2): EPEVTQTPSHQVTQMGQEVILRCVPISNHLYFYWYRQILGQKVEFLVSFYNNEISEKSEIFDDQFSVERPDGSNFTLKIRSTKLEDSAMYFCASSADRSYGYTFGSGTRLTVV.

The CDR3 spells CATSREALDSGYTF. The CDR3 DNA is TGTGCCACCAGCAGGGAAGCCTTGGACAGTGGCTACACCTTC. The chain is built from TRBV15 and TRBJ1-2, with D possibly matching TRBD1 (6 bases). V was clipped by 3 bases and J by 7 bases, with 15 bases between them. Per germline, CDR1 LNHNV and CDR2 YYDKDF (reference sequence). This CDR3 spans 14 amino acids.

This chain joins TRBV5-4 and TRBJ1-1, with a possible D match to TRBD1 (6 bases). Germline V gives CDR1 SGHNT, CDR2 YYREEE (reference sequence). V was pared by 2 bases and J by 3 bases, with 8 bases between. The CDR3 is made up of 13 amino acids. CDR3 in DNA: TGTGCCAGCAGCTTACCAGGGGACACTGAAGCTTTCTTT. Translation: CASSLPGDTEAFF.

The chain joins TRBV29-1 to TRBJ2-7, with D possibly TRBD2 on 6 matching bases. V dropped 6 bases and J dropped 4 bases, with 16 bases sitting between them. Per the germline V gene, CDR1 is SQVTM and CDR2 is ANQGSEA. The CDR3 contains 13 residues. CDR3 sequence reads: CSVEGSGLYEQYF. The CDR3 DNA reads TGCAGCGTCGAGGGTAGCGGACTTTACGAGCAGTACTTC.

This chain connects TRBV7-9 to TRBJ1-2, with TRBD1 matching over 7 bases. This CDR3 contains 15 residues. The V gene's germline CDR1 is SEHNR and CDR2 FQNEAQ (reference sequence). With 1 base clipped from V and 4 bases from J, the junction kept 6 bases outside the gene matches. The CDR3, as DNA: TGTGCCAGCAGCTTAGTTCAGGGGGACAGCTATGGCTACACCTTC. Its protein is CASSLVQGDSYGYTF.

The chain's CDR3 is CASSSSLTGELFF. CDR3 DNA sequence: TGTGCCAGTAGTAGTTCTTTAACCGGGGAGCTGTTTTTT. The chain uses TRBV19 and TRBJ2-2; D is uncertain. The CDR3 is made up of 13 amino acids. Germline CDR1 and CDR2: LNHDA and SQIVND (reference sequence). V was shortened by 4 bases and J by 5 bases, with 8 bases between the two germline ends.

This clone was counted only a few times. The CDR3 reads CASSTPGSDTGELFF. The CDR3 DNA reads TGTGCCAGTAGCACGCCGGGGTCGGACACCGGGGAGCTGTTTTTT. The gene calls are TRBV19 and TRBJ2-2; possibly TRBD2 for D (5 bases). V was shortened by 6 bases and J by 3 bases, with 14 bases between the two germline ends. The V gene's germline CDR1 is LNHDA and CDR2 SQIVND (reference sequence). The CDR3 sequence is 15 residues long.

The V gene is TRBV27, the J gene TRBJ2-3; 9 positions agree with TRBD1. Losses at the gene ends were 7 bases for V and 3 bases for J; bases not matched to a gene: 5. This CDR3 has 14 amino acids. From germline, CDR1 is MNHEY and CDR2 SMNVEV (reference sequence). CDR3 region: CASNGQGRTDTQYF. The CDR3 DNA reads as TGTGCCAGCAATGGACAGGGGAGAACAGATACGCAGTATTTT.

The rearrangement links TRBV5-1 to TRBJ2-1; D is perhaps TRBD2 (5 bases). The CDR3 runs to 16 residues. The V end was cut by 0 bases, the J end by 3 bases, with 13 bases between. Germline assignment: CDR1 SGHRS and CDR2 YFSETQ. CDR3 in DNA: TGCGCCAGCAGCTTGGCAACCCTAGCCATCTACAATGAGCAGTTCTTC. This gives the protein CASSLATLAIYNEQFF.